This TCR beta chain was captured in a study of OX40 agonist ivuxolimab in advanced cancers. The study in broad terms: Ivuxolimab, which targeted the costimulatory receptor OX40 (CD134), was an agonistic, fully human IgG2 monoclonal antibody. Intravenous ivuxolimab was administered to patients every 2 weeks at six dose levels: 0.01, 0.1, 0.3, 1.5, 3 and 10 mg/kg. Of the roughly 54 patients in dose escalation, 19 had hepatocellular carcinoma, some 15 had melanoma, 9 had renal cell carcinoma and 9 had head and neck cancer. A male proportion of nearly 85% and a mean age of roughly 58 years, ranging from roughly 23 to 85, were recorded for the dose-escalation cohort. Prior anti-PD-1, anti-PD-L1 or anti-CTLA-4 therapy was permitted, and about two fifths of dose-escalation patients had received checkpoint inhibitors. Partial responses occurred in three dose-escalation patients: two with cutaneous melanoma and one with hepatocellular carcinoma. The point of sequencing TCRbeta in the periphery was to test whether ivuxolimab changed TCR sequence diversity and drove clonal T-cell expansion. The paper covers the monotherapy dose-escalation part of the phase I ivuxolimab trial, which included N ≈ 52 patients. Broad study findings and their caveats: In the 0.1-3.0 mg/kg groups, partial responders were among the patients with the lowest normalized peripheral clonal expansion, particularly in CD8+ T cells. The antigen specificity of the peripheral T cells that underwent clonal expansion was not determined. Low levels of normalized T-cell clonal expansion were also shown by some nonresponding patients. After ivuxolimab, CD8+ T cells had more expanded clones than CD4+ T cells on average. At doses from 0.1 to 3.0 mg/kg, clonal expansion was seen in both CD4+ and CD8+ blood T cells between baseline and week 6.

As regards this clone: Its antigen target is currently unknown. Qualities for individual bases were not recorded, and no much larger clone is one base off.

The trial excluded patients who had a history of autoimmune disease or who were on systemic immunosuppression. Peripheral blood for TCR sequencing was collected from all dose cohorts at baseline, on cycle 4 day 1, and on cycle 7 day 1. The samples were taken from a phase I, first-in-human, multicenter, open-label dose-escalation trial of ivuxolimab. Adults with locally advanced or metastatic head and neck squamous cell, hepatocellular, melanoma or renal cell carcinoma were enrolled in the trial. CD4+ and CD8+ T cells were sorted separately from peripheral blood before TCR sequencing. CDR1 and CDR2, looked up from the germline V gene (reference sequence), are WNHNN and SYGVQD. The CDR3, from cysteine to phenylalanine, totals 14 residues. The entry retains the CDR3 DNA only, 42 bases that are in frame from base 1. V drops 4 bases and J drops 4 bases, leaving 13 bases in between. To sequence the TCRbeta CDR3 region, genomic DNA was isolated from the sorted cells. The immunoSEQ Assay was used to sequence the TCRbeta CDR3 regions. TCRdb obtained this table from immuneACCESS and retained in-frame rearrangements with V and J assigned. These tables miss some clones; where compared with another copy, unresolved V genes account for less than half of the shortfall, and the remainder is unexplained. The sample data list approximately 69,000 clones, and about 90% of these were observed just once. Of the sample, approximately 10% falls within the top ten clones.

The sequence derives from an adult with an advanced solid tumor such as melanoma, head and neck, liver or kidney cancer. The chain links TRBV10-1 with TRBJ2-5; TRBD1 is perhaps the D gene, given 6 matching bases. The sample was CD4+ or CD8+ T cells sorted from blood, taken in a trial of the OX40 agonist ivuxolimab. The encoded CDR3 is CASSGQGTGETQYF. The DNA sequence is TGCGCCAGCAGTGGGCAGGGGACGGGAGAGACCCAGTACTTC.